This entry concerns a single T cell receptor (beta chain). Trimming removed 7 bases at V and 4 bases at J, with 16 bases between. The CDR3 has 14 amino acids. Germline V gives CDR1 LNHDA, CDR2 SQIVND (reference sequence). The entry originates in a study of blood T cell repertoires in COVID-19. For the study at large: Some COVID-19 samples were acute and others convalescent; all came from the United States, Italy and Spain. T cells, B-cell-depleted T cells, or PBMCs supplied cDNA or gDNA.

Under the authors' procedure: By means of reference gene primer amplification, nucleated cell counts were estimated. Produced via immunoSEQ multiplex PCR; TCRdb's table is partial and in-frame only. From that table come the V and J calls and clone size; the DNA was used to work out D and trimming. This sample has approximately 180,000 clones; 80% to 90% occur once, and the top ten carry more than 2.5%. The sequenced material came from peripheral blood. J is TRBJ1-2 and V is TRBV19, with D perhaps TRBD1 (6 bases). The receptor was derived from a man aged 55 to 70 with acute or convalescent COVID-19. The CDR3 bases are TGTGCCAGTAAGAGGCAGGGGCAGGGCTATGGCTACACCTTC. It is translated as CASKRQGQGYGYTF. The whole variable domain, remainder taken from reference TRBV19 and TRBJ1-2, is DGGITQSPKYLFRKEGQNVTLSCEQNLNHDAMYWYRQDPGQGLRLIYYSQIVNDFQKGDIAEGYSVSREKKESFPLTVTSAQKNPTAFYLCASKRQGQGYGYTFGSGTRLTVV.